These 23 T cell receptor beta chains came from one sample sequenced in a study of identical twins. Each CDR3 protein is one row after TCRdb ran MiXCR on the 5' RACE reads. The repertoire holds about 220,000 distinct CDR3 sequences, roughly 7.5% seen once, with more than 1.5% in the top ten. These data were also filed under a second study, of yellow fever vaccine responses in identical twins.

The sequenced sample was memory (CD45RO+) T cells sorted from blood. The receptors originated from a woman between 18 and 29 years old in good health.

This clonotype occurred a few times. This chain's CDR3 is CATSVPVLWPYEQYF. For the CDR3, the DNA is TGTGCCACCAGTGTTCCGGTTTTATGGCCCTACGAGCAGTACTTC. The V call is TRBV24-1, the J call TRBJ2-7; D gene unclear. This CDR3 spans 15 amino acids. Germline V lookup: CDR1 KGHDR, CDR2 SFDVKD. Trimming left V 5 bases short and J 2 bases short, with 15 bases between.

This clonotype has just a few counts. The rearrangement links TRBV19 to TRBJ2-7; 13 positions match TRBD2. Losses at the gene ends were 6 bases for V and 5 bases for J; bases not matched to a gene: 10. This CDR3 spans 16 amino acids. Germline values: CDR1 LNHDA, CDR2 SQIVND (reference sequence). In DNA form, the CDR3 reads TGTGCCAGTAGGCAACTAGCGGGAGGGCTGAGGAACGAGCAGTACTTC. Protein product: CASRQLAGGLRNEQYF.

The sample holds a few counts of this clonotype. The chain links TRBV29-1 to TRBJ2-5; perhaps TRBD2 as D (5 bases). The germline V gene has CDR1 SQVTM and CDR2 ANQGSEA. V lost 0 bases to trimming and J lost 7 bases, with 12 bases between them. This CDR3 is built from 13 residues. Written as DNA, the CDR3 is TGCAGCGTTGAAGATCGGGTGGCGGGGACCCAGTACTTC. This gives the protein CSVEDRVAGTQYF.

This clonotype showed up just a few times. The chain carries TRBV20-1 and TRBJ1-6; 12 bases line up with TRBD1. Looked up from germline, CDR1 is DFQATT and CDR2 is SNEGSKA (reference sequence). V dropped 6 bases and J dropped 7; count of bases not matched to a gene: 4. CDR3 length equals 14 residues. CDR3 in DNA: TGCAGTGCCGGGACAGGGGGCGAAAATTCACCCCTCCACTTT. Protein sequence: CSAGTGGENSPLHF.

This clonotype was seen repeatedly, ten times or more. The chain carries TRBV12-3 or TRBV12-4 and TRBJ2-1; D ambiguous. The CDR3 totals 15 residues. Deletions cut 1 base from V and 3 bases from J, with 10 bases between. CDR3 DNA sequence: TGTGCCAGCAGTTTAGGTTTAGGGCTCTACAATGAGCAGTTCTTC. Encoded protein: CASSLGLGLYNEQFF.

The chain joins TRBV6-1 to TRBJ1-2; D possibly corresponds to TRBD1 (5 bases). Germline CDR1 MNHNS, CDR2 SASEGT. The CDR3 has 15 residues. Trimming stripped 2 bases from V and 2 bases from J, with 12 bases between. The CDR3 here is CASSELTGENYGYTF. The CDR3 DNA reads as TGTGCCAGCAGTGAATTAACGGGGGAAAACTATGGCTACACCTTC.

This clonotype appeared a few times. Written as DNA, the CDR3 is TGTGCCAGTAGTATGGATAGAGACACCGGGGAGCTGTTTTTT. It encodes CASSMDRDTGELFF. The chain is built from TRBV19 and TRBJ2-2, with D uncertain. CDR3 length: 14 residues. V lost 3 bases and J 3 bases, leaving 8 bases between the germline ends. The germline V gene has CDR1 LNHDA and CDR2 SQIVND (reference sequence).

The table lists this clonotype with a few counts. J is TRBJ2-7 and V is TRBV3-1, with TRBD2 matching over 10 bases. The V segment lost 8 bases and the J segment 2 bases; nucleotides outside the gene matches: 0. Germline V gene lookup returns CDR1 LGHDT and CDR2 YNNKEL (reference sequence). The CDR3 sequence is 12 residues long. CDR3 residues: CASGTSAYEQYF. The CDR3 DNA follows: TGTGCCAGCGGGACTAGCGCCTACGAGCAGTACTTC.

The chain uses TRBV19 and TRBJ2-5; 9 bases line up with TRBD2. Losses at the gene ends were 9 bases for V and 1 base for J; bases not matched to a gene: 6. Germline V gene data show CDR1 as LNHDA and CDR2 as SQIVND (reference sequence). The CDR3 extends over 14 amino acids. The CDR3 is CASRRGGGQETQYF. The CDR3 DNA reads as TGTGCCAGCAGGCGGGGGGGGGGCCAAGAGACCCAGTACTTC.

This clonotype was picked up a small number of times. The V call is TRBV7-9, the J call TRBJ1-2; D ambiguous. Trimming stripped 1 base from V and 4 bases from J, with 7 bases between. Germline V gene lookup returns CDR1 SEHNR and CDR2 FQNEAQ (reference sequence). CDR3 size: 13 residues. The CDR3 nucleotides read TGTGCCAGCAGCTTAGGTCCCCGCTATGGCTACACCTTC. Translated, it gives CASSLGPRYGYTF. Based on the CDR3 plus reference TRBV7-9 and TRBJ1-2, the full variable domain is DTGVSQNPRHKITKRGQNVTFRCDPISEHNRLYWYRQTLGQGPEFLTYFQNEAQLEKSRLLSDRFSAERPKGSFSTLEIQRTEQGDSAMYLCASSLGPRYGYTFGSGTRLTVV.

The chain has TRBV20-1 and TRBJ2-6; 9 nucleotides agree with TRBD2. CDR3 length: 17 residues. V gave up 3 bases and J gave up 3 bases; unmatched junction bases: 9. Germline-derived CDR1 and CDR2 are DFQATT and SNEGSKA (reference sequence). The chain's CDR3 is CSASRYSGSGGANVLTF. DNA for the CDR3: TGCAGTGCTAGCCGTTATAGCGGGAGTGGTGGGGCCAACGTCCTGACTTTC.

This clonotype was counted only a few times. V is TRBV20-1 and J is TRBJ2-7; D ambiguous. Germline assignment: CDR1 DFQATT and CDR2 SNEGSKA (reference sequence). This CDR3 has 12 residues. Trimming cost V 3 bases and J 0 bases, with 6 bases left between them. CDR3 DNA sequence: TGCAGTGCTAGTCCAGACTCCTACGAGCAGTACTTC. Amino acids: CSASPDSYEQYF.

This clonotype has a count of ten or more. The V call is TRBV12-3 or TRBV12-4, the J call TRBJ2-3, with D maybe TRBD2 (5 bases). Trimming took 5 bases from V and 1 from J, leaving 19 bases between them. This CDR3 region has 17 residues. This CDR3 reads CASSARGRRVRTDTQYF. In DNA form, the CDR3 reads TGTGCCAGCAGTGCCCGGGGAAGACGGGTTCGCACAGATACGCAGTATTTT.

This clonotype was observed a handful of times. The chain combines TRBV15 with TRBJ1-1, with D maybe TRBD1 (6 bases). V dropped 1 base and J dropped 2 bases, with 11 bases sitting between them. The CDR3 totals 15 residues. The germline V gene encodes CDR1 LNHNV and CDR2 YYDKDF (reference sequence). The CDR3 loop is CATSRGGGLNTEAFF. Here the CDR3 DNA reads TGTGCCACCAGCAGAGGTGGGGGGCTCAACACTGAAGCTTTCTTT.

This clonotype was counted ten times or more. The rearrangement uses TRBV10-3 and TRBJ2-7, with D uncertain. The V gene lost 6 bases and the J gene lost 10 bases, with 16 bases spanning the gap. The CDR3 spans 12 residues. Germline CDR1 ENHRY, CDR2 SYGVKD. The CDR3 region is CAISGVRLLQYF. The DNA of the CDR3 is TGTGCCATCAGCGGAGTTCGCCTCCTTCAGTACTTC.

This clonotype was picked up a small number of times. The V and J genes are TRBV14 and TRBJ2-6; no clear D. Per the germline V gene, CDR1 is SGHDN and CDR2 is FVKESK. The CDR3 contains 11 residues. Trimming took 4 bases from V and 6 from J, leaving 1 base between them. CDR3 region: CASSLANVLTF. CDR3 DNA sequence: TGTGCCAGCAGCCTGGCCAACGTCCTGACTTTC.

The CDR3 coding sequence is TGTGCCAGCAGCTTGGAGCCCAGGGGGGCGGCTAACTATGGCTACACCTTC. Protein product: CASSLEPRGAANYGYTF. V and J are TRBV5-4 and TRBJ1-2; 7 bases agree with TRBD1. CDR1 is SGHNT and CDR2 is YYREEE in the germline V gene (reference sequence). Unmatched junction bases numbered 8, after V lost 0 bases and J lost 0 bases. The CDR3 has 17 amino acids.

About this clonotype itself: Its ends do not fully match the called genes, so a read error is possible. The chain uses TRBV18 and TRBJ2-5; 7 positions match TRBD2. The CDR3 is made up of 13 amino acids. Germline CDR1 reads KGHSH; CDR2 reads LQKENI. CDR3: CASSSGGAGPMGF. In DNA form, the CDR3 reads TGTGCCAGCTCATCGGGGGGAGCGGGCCCAATGGGCTTC.

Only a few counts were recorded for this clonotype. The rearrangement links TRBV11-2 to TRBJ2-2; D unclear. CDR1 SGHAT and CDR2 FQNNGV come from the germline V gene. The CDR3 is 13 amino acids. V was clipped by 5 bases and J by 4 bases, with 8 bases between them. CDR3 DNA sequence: TGTGCCAGCAGCACGTTCCTCACCGGGGAGCTGTTTTTT. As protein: CASSTFLTGELFF. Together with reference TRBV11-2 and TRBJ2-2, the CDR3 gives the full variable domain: EAGVAQSPRYKIIEKRQSVAFWCNPISGHATLYWYQQILGQGPKLLIQFQNNGVVDDSQLPKDRFSAERLKGVDSTLKIQPAKLEDSAVYLCASSTFLTGELFFGEGSRLTVL.

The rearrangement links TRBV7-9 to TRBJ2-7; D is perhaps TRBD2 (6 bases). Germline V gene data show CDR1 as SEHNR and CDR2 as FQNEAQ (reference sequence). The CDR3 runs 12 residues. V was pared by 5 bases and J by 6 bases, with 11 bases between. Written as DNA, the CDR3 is TGTGCCAGCAGCCCCAGCGGGTCCGAGCAGTACTTC. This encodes CASSPSGSEQYF.

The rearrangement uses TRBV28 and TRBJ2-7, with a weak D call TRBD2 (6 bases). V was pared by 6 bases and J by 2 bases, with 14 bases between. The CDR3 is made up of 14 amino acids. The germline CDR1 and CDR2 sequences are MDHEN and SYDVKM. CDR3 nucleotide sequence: TGTGCCAGCAGCATTACAGCGGGCGCCTACGAGCAGTACTTC. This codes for CASSITAGAYEQYF.

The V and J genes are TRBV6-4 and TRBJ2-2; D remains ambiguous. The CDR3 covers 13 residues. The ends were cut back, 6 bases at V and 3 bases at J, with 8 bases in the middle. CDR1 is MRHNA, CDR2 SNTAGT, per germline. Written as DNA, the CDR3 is TGTGCCAGCAGCGCCGATGACACCGGGGAGCTGTTTTTT. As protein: CASSADDTGELFF.

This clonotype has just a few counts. Written as DNA, the CDR3 is TGTGCCACCAGCAGAGGTCAGGGGGCGCAAAACTATGGCTACACCTTC. Protein: CATSRGQGAQNYGYTF. The chain recombines TRBV15 with TRBJ1-2; 8 bases line up with TRBD1. In germline, CDR1 is LNHNV, CDR2 YYDKDF (reference sequence). V dropped 1 base and J dropped 2; count of bases not matched to a gene: 6. There are 16 residues in the CDR3.